The rows below give T cell receptor beta chains drawn from one sample of a study of T cells of healthy individuals. One entry per CDR3 protein, called by TCRdb with MiXCR from the 5' RACE reads. Altogether about 53,000 distinct CDR3 sequences are present, roughly 15% being singletons, with the ten largest covering roughly 15%. These receptors came from a human donor in good health. The CDR3 runs from the conserved cysteine through the conserved F or W. The D gene is left open where the match is weak. Not all rows give a size; the values are once, few, many and, for expanded clones, a class.

>.|many|TRBV4-3|TRBJ1-1
CASSQGRGAQNTEAFF
TGCGCCAGCAGCCAAGGAAGGGGGGCCCAGAACACTGAAGCTTTCTTT
>.|.|TRBV5-1|TRBJ2-7
CASSLVEGYQQYF
TGCGCCAGCAGCTTGGTTGAGGGGTACCAGCAGTACTTC
>TRBD1|many|TRBV18|TRBJ1-1
CASSPRTGGFNTEAFF
TGTGCCAGCTCACCGCGGACAGGGGGCTTTAACACTGAAGCTTTCTTT
>.|many|TRBV5-1|TRBJ1-2
CASRGQGNGYGYTF
TGCGCCAGCAGAGGGCAGGGAAATGGCTATGGCTACACCTTC
>.|.|TRBV10-2|TRBJ2-2
CASSDWLRELFF
TGCGCCAGCAGTGATTGGCTCCGGGAGCTGTTTTTT
>.|many|TRBV7-2|TRBJ2-3
CASSLARGTDTQYF
TGTGCCAGCAGCTTAGCGCGGGGCACAGATACGCAGTATTTT
>.|.|TRBV9|TRBJ1-1
CASSVEQGIMNTEAFF
TGTGCCAGCAGCGTAGAGCAGGGGATAATGAACACTGAAGCTTTCTTT
>.|many|TRBV14|TRBJ1-1
CASRSLGTEAFF
TGTGCCAGCAGATCTTTGGGCACTGAAGCTTTCTTT
>.|many|TRBV5-5|TRBJ2-7
CASSFGSLSYEQYF
TGTGCCAGCAGCTTTGGTAGCCTCTCCTACGAGCAGTACTTC
>TRBD2|.|TRBV6-2/TRBV6-3|TRBJ2-1
CASRPTSGALYNEQFF
TGTGCCAGCAGACCGACTAGCGGGGCACTTTACAATGAGCAGTTCTTC
>TRBD1|many|TRBV7-2|TRBJ1-6
CASSLGQGVSPLHF
TGTGCCAGCAGCCTTGGACAGGGGGTCTCACCCCTCCACTTT
>TRBD1|few|TRBV7-2|TRBJ1-5
CASSLGNRGDQPQHF
TGTGCCAGCAGCTTAGGGAACAGGGGGGATCAGCCCCAGCATTTT
>TRBD1|many|TRBV12-3/TRBV12-4|TRBJ1-5
CASSLTGDQPQHF
TGTGCCAGCAGTTTGACAGGGGATCAGCCCCAGCATTTT
>.|many|TRBV20-1|TRBJ2-7
CSARAESVTYEQYF
TGCAGTGCTAGAGCGGAGAGCGTCACCTACGAGCAGTACTTC
>.|.|TRBV6-2/TRBV6-3|TRBJ2-7
CASSRGHEQYF
TGTGCCAGCAGTAGAGGGCACGAGCAGTACTTC
>TRBD2|many|TRBV4-1|TRBJ2-7
CASSQVAAGLAGYEQYF
TGCGCCAGCAGCCAAGTGGCTGCGGGACTAGCAGGCTACGAGCAGTACTTC
>TRBD1|.|TRBV20-1|TRBJ2-6
CSATGQGGSGANVLTF
TGCAGTGCTACGGGACAGGGGGGTTCTGGGGCCAACGTCCTGACTTTC
>.|many|TRBV5-1|TRBJ2-2
CASSATAPNTGELFF
TGCGCCAGCAGCGCGACAGCTCCGAACACCGGGGAGCTGTTTTTT
>.|.|TRBV9|TRBJ2-5
CASSVDENLVLRETQYF
TGTGCCAGCAGCGTCGACGAAAATCTAGTCTTGAGGGAGACCCAGTACTTC
>TRBD2|few|TRBV7-6|TRBJ2-1
CASSSFLAGGPYEQFF
TGTGCCAGCAGCTCGTTCCTAGCGGGAGGGCCCTATGAGCAGTTCTTC
>TRBD2|few|TRBV15|TRBJ2-7
CATSRDIVAGGYEQYF
TGTGCCACCAGCAGAGATATTGTAGCGGGGGGCTACGAGCAGTACTTC
>.|many|TRBV27|TRBJ1-1
CASSPLQGRGTEAFF
TGTGCCAGCAGTCCCTTACAGGGACGGGGCACTGAAGCTTTCTTT
>.|.|TRBV6-2/TRBV6-3|TRBJ2-3
CATAGTRTDTQYF
TGTGCCACGGCAGGGACCCGCACAGATACGCAGTATTTT
>.|few|TRBV12-3/TRBV12-4|TRBJ2-2
CASNGGGYPGELFF
TGTGCCAGCAACGGAGGAGGGTACCCCGGGGAGCTGTTTTTT
>.|many|TRBV29-1|TRBJ1-5
CSVEDGQGGQPQHF
TGCAGCGTTGAAGATGGGCAGGGTGGTCAGCCCCAGCATTTT
>.|.|TRBV12-5|TRBJ2-2
CASGPRPGELFF
TGTGCTAGTGGTCCCCGCCCTGGGGAGCTGTTTTTT
>TRBD2|few|TRBV6-6|TRBJ2-3
CATQTSGGQGTQYF
TGTGCCACCCAGACTAGCGGGGGTCAAGGTACGCAGTATTTT
>TRBD1|.|TRBV14|TRBJ2-1
CASSHRDRGRDEQFF
TGTGCCAGCAGCCACCGGGACAGGGGGAGGGATGAGCAGTTCTTC